Listed here are 6 T cell receptor beta chains from one sample, sequenced in a study of Ad26.COV2.S vaccination and SARS-CoV-2 variants. Treatment reported: around 19 received Ad26.COV2.S at low or high dose, single or two shots; about 5 received placebo; per-sample allocation not given. Following the first vaccine or placebo injection, samples were taken on day 63. This table comes from immunoSEQ multiplex PCR, and its TCRdb copy is limited to in-frame clones, with some not included. Seen here are some 320,000 clones, about 86% observed once, and the top ten hold less than 2%. This specimen was peripheral blood, taken in a trial of Ad26.COV2.S vaccine versus placebo. Receptors were obtained from a person aged 18-65 years who received the Ad26.COV2.S COVID-19 vaccine or a placebo.

Concerning this clone itself: The sample holds other DNA sequences that translate to the same CDR3. The chain employs TRBV7-2 and TRBJ2-5; D might be TRBD2 (5 bases). The length of the CDR3 is 14 residues. Per germline, CDR1 SGHTA and CDR2 FQGNSA. The ends were cut back, 2 bases at V and 0 bases at J, with 7 bases in the middle. The CDR3 is CASSLTGYQETQYF. As DNA, the CDR3 is TGTGCCAGCAGCTTAACGGGGTACCAAGAGACCCAGTACTTC.

The V gene is TRBV5-6, the J gene TRBJ2-5; tentatively, D is TRBD1 (6 bases). With 3 bases removed from V and 5 bases from J, the gap between germline ends came to 17 bases. The CDR3 sequence is 15 residues long. Germline CDR1 and CDR2: SGHDT and YYEEEE. The CDR3 region has the DNA TGTGCCAGCAGCTCAAAATTAGGGGGATTGGAGACCCAGTACTTC. It specifies CASSSKLGGLETQYF.

The chain is built from TRBV20-1 and TRBJ2-3, with 7 bases fitting TRBD2. The germline CDR1 and CDR2 sequences are DFQATT and SNEGSKA (reference sequence). The CDR3 length is 14 residues. V was pared by 3 bases and J by 4 bases, with 7 bases of the junction left unmatched. CDR3 bases: TGCAGTGCTAGTTTCGGACTAGTACCAGATACGCAGTATTTT. Its translation is CSASFGLVPDTQYF.

The chain employs TRBV9 and TRBJ2-7, with D maybe TRBD1 (6 bases). Germline CDR1 SGDLS, CDR2 YYNGEE. The ends were cut back, 4 bases at V and 2 bases at J, with 16 bases in the middle. CDR3 length: 15 amino acids. CDR3 residues: CASSPYTGSPYEQYF. CDR3 nucleotide sequence: TGTGCCAGCAGCCCTTATACAGGGTCCCCCTACGAGCAGTACTTC.

J is TRBJ2-1 and V is TRBV5-1; D is unresolved. CDR1 SGHRS and CDR2 YFSETQ come from the germline V gene. V was pared by 4 bases and J by 2 bases, with 4 bases between. The CDR3 is 12 amino acids. CDR3 loop: CASSLAYNEQFF. As DNA, the CDR3 is TGCGCCAGCAGCCTGGCCTACAATGAGCAGTTCTTC. The entire variable domain, with the rest obtained from reference TRBV5-1 and TRBJ2-1, is as follows: KAGVTQTPRYLIKTRGQQVTLSCSPISGHRSVSWYQQTPGQGLQFLFEYFSETQRNKGNFPGRFSGRQFSNSRSEMNVSTLELGDSALYLCASSLAYNEQFFGPGTRLTVL.

This clone appeared a few times. This sequence joins TRBV7-2 and TRBJ2-1; D unclear. Germline-derived CDR1 and CDR2 are SGHTA and FQGNSA. The CDR3 spans 15 residues. Trimming removed 1 base from V and 5 bases from J, with 12 bases in between. CDR3 loop: CASSLDPVINNEQFF. The CDR3 DNA reads as TGTGCCAGCAGCTTAGACCCTGTTATTAACAATGAGCAGTTCTTC. Full variable domain (missing parts from reference TRBV7-2 and TRBJ2-1): GAGVSQSPSNKVTEKGKDVELRCDPISGHTALYWYRQSLGQGLEFLIYFQGNSAPDKSGLPSDRFSAERTGGSVSTLTIQRTQQEDSAVYLCASSLDPVINNEQFFGPGTRLTVL.